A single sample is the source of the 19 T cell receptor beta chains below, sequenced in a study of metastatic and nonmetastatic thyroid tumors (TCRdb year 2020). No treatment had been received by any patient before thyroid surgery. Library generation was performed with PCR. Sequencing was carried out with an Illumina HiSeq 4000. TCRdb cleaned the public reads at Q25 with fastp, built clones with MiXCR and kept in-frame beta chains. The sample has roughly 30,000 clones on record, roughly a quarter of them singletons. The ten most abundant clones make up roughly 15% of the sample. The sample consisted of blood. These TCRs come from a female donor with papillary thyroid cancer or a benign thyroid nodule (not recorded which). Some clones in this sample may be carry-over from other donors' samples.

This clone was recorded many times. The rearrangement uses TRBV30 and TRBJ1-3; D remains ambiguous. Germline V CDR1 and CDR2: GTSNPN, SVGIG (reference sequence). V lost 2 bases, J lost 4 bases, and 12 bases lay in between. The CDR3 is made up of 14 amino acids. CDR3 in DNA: TGTGCCTGGAGTCCAGTCGGACCAGGAAACACCATATATTTT. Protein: CAWSPVGPGNTIYF.

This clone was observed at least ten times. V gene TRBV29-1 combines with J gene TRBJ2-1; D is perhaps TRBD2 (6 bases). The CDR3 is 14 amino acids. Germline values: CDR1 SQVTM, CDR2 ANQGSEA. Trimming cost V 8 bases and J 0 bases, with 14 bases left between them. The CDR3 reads CSFVSGSSYNEQFF. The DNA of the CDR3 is TGCAGCTTCGTTAGCGGCAGCTCCTACAATGAGCAGTTCTTC.

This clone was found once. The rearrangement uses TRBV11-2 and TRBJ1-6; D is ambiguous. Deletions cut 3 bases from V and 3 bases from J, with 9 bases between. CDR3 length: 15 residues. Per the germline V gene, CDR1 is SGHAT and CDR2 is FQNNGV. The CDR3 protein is CASSLSGLYNSPLHF. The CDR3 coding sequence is TGTGCCAGCAGCTTGTCAGGCCTCTATAATTCACCCCTCCACTTT.

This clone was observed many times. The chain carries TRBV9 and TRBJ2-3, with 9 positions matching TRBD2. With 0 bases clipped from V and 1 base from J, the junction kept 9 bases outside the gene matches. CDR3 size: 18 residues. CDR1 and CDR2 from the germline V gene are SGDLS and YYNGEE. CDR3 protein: CASSVGLAGIERTDTQYF. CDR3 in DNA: TGTGCCAGCAGCGTAGGGCTAGCGGGGATAGAGCGCACAGATACGCAGTATTTT.

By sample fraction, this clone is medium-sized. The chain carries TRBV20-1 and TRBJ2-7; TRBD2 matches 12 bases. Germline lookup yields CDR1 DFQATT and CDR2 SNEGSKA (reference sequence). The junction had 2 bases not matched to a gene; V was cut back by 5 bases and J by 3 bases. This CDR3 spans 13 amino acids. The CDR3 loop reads CSAQGLAGYEQYF. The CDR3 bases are TGCAGTGCTCAGGGACTAGCGGGCTACGAGCAGTACTTC.

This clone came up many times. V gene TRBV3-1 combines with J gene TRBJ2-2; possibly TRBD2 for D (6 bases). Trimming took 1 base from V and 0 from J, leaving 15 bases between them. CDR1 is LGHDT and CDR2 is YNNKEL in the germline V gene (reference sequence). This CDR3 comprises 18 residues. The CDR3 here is CASSQVLPGSANTGELFF. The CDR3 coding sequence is TGTGCCAGCAGCCAAGTTCTGCCCGGGAGCGCGAACACCGGGGAGCTGTTTTTT.

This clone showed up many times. CDR3 region: CASSYSRGDTQYF. The CDR3 DNA reads TGTGCCAGCAGTTATTCGAGAGGAGATACGCAGTATTTT. This sequence joins TRBV6-5 and TRBJ2-3; D not resolved. V was cut by 3 bases and J by 5 bases, with 9 bases left in between. The CDR3 spans 13 residues. Per germline, CDR1 MNHEY and CDR2 SVGAGI.

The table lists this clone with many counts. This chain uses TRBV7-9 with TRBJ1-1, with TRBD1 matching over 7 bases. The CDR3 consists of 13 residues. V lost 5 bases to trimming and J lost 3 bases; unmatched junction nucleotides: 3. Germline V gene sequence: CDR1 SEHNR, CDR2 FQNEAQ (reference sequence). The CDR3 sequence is CASSPGTDTEAFF. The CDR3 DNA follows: TGTGCCAGCAGCCCCGGGACAGACACTGAAGCTTTCTTT.

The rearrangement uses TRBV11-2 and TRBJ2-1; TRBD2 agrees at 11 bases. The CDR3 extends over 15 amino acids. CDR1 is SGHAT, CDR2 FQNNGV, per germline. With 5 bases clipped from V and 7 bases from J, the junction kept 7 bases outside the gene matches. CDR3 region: CASSQLTSGINEQFF. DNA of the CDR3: TGTGCCAGCAGCCAATTGACTAGCGGGATAAATGAGCAGTTCTTC.

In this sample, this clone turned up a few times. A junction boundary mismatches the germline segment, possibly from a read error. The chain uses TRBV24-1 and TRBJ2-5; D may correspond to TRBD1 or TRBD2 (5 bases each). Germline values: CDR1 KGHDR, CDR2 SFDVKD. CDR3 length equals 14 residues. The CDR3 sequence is CATSDITAAGTQHF. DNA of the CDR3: TGTGCCACCAGTGATATTACAGCGGCAGGGACCCAGCACTTC.

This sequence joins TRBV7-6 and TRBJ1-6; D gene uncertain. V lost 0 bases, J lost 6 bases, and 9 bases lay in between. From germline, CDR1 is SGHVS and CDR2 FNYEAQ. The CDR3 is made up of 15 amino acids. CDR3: CASSLAEGFNSPLHF. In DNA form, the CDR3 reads TGTGCCAGCAGCTTAGCGGAAGGATTTAATTCACCCCTCCACTTT.

CDR3 nucleotides: TGTGCCAGCAGCCTCAGTACAGGGTCCAACTATGGCTACACCTTC. Residues: CASSLSTGSNYGYTF. V and J are TRBV7-8 and TRBJ1-2; D might be TRBD1 (6 bases). Germline lookup yields CDR1 SGHVS and CDR2 FQNEAQ. Deletions cut 5 bases from V and 2 bases from J, with 15 bases between. The CDR3 extends over 15 amino acids.

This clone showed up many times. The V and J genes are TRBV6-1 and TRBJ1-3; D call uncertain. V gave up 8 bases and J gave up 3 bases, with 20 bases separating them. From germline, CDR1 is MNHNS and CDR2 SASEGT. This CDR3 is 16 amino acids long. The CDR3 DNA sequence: TGTGCCAGCTCTCGGGCCGGCGGATACTTTGGAAACACCATATATTTT. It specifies CASSRAGGYFGNTIYF.

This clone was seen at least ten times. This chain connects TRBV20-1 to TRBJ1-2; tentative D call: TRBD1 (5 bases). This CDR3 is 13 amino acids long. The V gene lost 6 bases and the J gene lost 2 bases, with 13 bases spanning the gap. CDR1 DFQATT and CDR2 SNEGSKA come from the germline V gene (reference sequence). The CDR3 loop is CSAPRGGNYGYTF. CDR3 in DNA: TGCAGTGCCCCCCGGGGGGGAAACTATGGCTACACCTTC.

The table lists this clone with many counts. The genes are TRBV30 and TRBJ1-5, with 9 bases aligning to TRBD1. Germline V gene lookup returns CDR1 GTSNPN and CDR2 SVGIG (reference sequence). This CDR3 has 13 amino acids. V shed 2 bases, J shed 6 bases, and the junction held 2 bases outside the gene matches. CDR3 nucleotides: TGTGCCTGGAGTACAGGGGGCATTCAGCCCCAGCATTTT. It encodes CAWSTGGIQPQHF.

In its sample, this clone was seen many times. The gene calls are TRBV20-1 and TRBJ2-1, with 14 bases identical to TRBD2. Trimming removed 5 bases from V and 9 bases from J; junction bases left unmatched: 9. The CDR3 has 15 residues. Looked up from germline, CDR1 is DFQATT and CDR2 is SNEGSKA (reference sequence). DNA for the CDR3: TGCAGTGCTCACTCCGGGACTAGCGGGAGTACTGAGCAGTTCTTC. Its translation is CSAHSGTSGSTEQFF.

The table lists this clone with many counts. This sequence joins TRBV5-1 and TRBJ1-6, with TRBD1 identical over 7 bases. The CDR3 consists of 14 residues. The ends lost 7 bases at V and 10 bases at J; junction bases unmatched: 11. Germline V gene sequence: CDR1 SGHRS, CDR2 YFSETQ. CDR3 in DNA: TGCGCCAGCCGGGTGGACAGGATTGGGTCACCCCTCCACTTT. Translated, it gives CASRVDRIGSPLHF.

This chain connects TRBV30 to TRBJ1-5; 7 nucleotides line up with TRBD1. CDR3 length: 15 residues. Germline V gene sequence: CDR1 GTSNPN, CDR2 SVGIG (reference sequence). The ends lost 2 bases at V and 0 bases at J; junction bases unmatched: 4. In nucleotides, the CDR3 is TGTGCCTGGAGTCCGGGACAGCATAGCAATCAGCCCCAGCATTTT. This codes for CAWSPGQHSNQPQHF.

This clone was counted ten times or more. CDR3 in amino acids: CSATGTNYEQYF. The CDR3 nucleotides are TGCAGTGCTACCGGGACTAACTACGAGCAGTACTTC. This sequence joins TRBV20-1 and TRBJ2-7; 7 bases line up with TRBD2. V trimming: 4 bases; J trimming: 3 bases; junction bases outside the gene matches: 3. CDR1 is DFQATT, CDR2 SNEGSKA, per germline (reference sequence). The CDR3 extends over 12 amino acids.